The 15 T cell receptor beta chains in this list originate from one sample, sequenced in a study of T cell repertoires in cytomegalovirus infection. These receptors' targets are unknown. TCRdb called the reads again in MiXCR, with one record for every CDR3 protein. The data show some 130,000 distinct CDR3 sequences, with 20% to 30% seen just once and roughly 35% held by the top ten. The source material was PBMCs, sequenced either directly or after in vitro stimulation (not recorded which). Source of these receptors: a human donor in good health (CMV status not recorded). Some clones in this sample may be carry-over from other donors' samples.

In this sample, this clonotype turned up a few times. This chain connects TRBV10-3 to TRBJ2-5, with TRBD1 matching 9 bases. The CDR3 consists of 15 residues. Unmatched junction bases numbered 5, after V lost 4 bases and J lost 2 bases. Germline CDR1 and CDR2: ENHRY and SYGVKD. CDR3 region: CAISGDRAIQETQYF. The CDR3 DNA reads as TGTGCCATCAGTGGGGACAGGGCGATTCAAGAGACCCAGTACTTC.

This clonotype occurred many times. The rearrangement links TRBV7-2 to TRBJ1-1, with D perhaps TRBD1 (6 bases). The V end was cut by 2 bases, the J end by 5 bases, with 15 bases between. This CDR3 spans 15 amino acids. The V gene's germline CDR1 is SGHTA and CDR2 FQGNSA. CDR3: CASSLWGRGHTEAFF. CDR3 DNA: TGTGCCAGCAGCTTATGGGGCAGGGGTCATACTGAAGCTTTCTTT. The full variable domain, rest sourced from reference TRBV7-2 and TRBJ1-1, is GAGVSQSPSNKVTEKGKDVELRCDPISGHTALYWYRQSLGQGLEFLIYFQGNSAPDKSGLPSDRFSAERTGGSVSTLTIQRTQQEDSAVYLCASSLWGRGHTEAFFGQGTRLTVV.

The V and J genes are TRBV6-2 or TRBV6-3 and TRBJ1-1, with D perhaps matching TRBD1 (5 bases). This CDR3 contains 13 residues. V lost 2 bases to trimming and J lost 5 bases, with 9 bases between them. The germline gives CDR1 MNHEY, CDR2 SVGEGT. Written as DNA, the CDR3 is TGTGCCAGCAGTTACCGGGACGTTACTGAAGCTTTCTTT. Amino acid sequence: CASSYRDVTEAFF.

CDR3 amino acids: CASIRDRGQGYTF. The CDR3 nucleotides are TGTGCCAGCATCCGGGACAGGGGGCAGGGCTACACCTTC. J is TRBJ1-2 and V is TRBV6-6; 12 nucleotides match TRBD1. With V trimmed by 7 bases and J by 8 bases, 5 bases remained unmatched. The germline V gene encodes CDR1 MNHNY and CDR2 SVGAGI (reference sequence). The CDR3 length is 13 residues.

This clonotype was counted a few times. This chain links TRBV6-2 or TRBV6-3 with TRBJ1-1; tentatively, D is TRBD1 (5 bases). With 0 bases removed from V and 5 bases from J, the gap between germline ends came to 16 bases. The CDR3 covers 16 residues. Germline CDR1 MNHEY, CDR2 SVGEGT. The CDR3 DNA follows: TGTGCCAGCAGTTACTCTCTACGGCAGGGAATAACTGAAGCTTTCTTT. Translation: CASSYSLRQGITEAFF.

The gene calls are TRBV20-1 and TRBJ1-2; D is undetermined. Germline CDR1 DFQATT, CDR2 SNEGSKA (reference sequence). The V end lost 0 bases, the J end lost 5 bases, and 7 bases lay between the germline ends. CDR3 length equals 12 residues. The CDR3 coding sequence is TGCAGTGCTAGAGACCACAATTATGGCTACACCTTC. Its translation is CSARDHNYGYTF.

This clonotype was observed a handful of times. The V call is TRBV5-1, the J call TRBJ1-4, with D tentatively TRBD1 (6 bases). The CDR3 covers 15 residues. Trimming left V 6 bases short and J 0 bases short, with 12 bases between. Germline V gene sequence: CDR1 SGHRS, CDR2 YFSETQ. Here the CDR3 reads CASTWDTSTNEKLFF. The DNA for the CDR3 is TGCGCCAGCACCTGGGACACCTCAACTAATGAAAAACTGTTTTTT.

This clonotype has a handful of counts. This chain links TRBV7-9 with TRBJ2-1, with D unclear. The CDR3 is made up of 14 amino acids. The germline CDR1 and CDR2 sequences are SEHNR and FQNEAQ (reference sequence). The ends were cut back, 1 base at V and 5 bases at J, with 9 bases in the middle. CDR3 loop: CASSLVQYNNEQFF. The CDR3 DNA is TGTGCCAGCAGCTTAGTACAGTATAACAATGAGCAGTTCTTC.

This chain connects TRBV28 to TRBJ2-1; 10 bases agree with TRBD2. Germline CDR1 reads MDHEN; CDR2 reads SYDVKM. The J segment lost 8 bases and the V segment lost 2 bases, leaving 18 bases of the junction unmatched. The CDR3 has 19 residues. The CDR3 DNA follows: TGTGCCAGCAGTTTACGGGTTGTAATAACTAGCGGGAATCGGGATGAGCAGTTCTTC. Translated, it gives CASSLRVVITSGNRDEQFF. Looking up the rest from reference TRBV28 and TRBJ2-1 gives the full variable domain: DVKVTQSSRYLVKRTGEKVFLECVQDMDHENMFWYRQDPGLGLRLIYFSYDVKMKEKGDIPEGYSVSREKKERFSLILESASTNQTSMYLCASSLRVVITSGNRDEQFFGPGTRLTVL.

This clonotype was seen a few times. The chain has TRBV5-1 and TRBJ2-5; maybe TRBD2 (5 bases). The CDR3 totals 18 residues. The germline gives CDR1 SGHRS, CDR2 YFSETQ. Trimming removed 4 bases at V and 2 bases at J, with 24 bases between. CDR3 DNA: TGCGCCAGCAGCCTAGGGATAAGCGGAGGTTACTTACAAGAGACCCAGTACTTC. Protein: CASSLGISGGYLQETQYF.

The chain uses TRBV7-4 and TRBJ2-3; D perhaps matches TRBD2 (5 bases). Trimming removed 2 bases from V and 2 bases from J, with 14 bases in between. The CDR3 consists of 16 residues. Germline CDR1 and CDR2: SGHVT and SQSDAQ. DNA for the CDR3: TGTGCCAGCAGCTTACCTCCACTAGGGTACACAGATACGCAGTATTTT. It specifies CASSLPPLGYTDTQYF.

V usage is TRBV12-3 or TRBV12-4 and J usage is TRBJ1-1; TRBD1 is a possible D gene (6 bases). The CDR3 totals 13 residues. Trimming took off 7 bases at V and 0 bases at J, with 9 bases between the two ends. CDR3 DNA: TGTGCCAGCAAAACAGGGCTGAACACTGAAGCTTTCTTT. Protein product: CASKTGLNTEAFF.

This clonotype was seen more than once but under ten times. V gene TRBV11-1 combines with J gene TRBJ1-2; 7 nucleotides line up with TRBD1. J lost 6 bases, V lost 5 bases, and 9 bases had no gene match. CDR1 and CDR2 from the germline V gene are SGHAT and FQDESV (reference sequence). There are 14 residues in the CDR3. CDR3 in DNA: TGTGCCAGCAGCCCATGGACAGGCCAGGATGGCTACACCTTC. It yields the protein CASSPWTGQDGYTF.

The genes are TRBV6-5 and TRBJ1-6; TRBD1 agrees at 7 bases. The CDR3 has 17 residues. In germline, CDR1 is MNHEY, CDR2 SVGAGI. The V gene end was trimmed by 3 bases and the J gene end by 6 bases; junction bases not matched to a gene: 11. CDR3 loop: CASSYSGTATSNSPLHF. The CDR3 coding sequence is TGTGCCAGCAGTTATTCCGGGACAGCCACAAGTAATTCACCCCTCCACTTT.

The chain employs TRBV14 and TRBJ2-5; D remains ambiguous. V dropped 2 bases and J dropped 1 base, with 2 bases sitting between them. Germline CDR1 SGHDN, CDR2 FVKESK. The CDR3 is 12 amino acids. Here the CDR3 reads CASSQLQETQYF. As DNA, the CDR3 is TGTGCCAGCAGCCAACTCCAAGAGACCCAGTACTTC.